This TCR beta chain is from a study of blood T cell repertoires in COVID-19. The CDR3 has 15 residues. The ends lost 5 bases at V and 14 bases at J; junction bases unmatched: 14. Germline values: CDR1 MNHEY, CDR2 SMNVEV (reference sequence). Assay used: immunoSEQ multiplex PCR; TCRdb lists only in-frame clones, some missing. The table includes about 45,000 clones, 70% to 80% detected once. The sample taken for sequencing was peripheral blood. This chain uses TRBV27 with TRBJ1-6, with TRBD1 identical over 8 bases. This clonotype was sampled from a man aged 70 or older with acute or convalescent COVID-19. CDR3 protein: CASSLGTGSFEALHF. CDR3 DNA: TGTGCCAGCAGTCTTGGGACAGGTAGTTTTGAGGCCCTCCACTTT.